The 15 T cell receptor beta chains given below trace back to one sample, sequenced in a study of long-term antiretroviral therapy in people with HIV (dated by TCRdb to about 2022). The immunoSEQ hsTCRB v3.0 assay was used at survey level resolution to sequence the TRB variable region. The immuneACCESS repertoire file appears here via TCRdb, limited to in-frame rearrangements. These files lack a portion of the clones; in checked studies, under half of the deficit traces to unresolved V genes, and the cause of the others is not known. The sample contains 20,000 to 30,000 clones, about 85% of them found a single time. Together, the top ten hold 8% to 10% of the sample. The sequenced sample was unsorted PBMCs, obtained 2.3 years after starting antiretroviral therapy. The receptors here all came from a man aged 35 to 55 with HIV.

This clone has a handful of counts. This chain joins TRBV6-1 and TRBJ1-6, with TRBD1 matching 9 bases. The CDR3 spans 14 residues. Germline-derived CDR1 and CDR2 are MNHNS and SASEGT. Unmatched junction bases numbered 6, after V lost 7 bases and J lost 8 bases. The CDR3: CASTLTGGYSPLHF. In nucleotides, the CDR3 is TGTGCCAGCACCTTGACAGGGGGATATTCACCCCTCCACTTT.

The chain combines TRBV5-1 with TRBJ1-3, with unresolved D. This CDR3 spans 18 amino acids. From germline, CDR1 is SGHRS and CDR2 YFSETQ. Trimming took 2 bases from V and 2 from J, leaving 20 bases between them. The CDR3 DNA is TGCGCCAGCAGCTTATATCCGGGTTCTTTTACAACTGGAAACACCATATATTTT. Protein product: CASSLYPGSFTTGNTIYF.

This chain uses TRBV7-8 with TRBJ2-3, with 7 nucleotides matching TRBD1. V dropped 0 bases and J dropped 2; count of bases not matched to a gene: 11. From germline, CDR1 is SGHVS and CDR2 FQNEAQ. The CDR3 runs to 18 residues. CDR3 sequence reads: CASSLALLVGTVTDTQYF. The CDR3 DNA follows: TGTGCCAGCAGCTTAGCCCTACTTGTGGGGACAGTCACAGATACGCAGTATTTT. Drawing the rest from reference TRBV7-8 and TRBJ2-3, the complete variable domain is GAGVSQSPRYKVAKRGQDVALRCDPISGHVSLFWYQQALGQGPEFLTYFQNEAQLDKSGLPSDRFFAERPEGSVSTLKIQRTQQEDSAVYLCASSLALLVGTVTDTQYFGPGTRLTVL.

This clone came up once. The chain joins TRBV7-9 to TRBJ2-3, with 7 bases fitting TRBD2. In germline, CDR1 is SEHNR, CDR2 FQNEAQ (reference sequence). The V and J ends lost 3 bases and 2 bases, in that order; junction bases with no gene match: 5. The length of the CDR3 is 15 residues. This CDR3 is CASSLASGHTDTQYF. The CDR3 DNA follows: TGTGCCAGCAGCTTGGCTAGCGGACACACAGATACGCAGTATTTT.

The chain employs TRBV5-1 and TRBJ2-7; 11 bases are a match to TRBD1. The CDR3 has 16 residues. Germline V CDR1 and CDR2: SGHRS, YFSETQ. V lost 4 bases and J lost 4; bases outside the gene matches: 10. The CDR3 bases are TGCGCCAGCAGCGGACAGGGGGCACACCCCGCATACGAGCAGTACTTC. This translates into CASSGQGAHPAYEQYF.

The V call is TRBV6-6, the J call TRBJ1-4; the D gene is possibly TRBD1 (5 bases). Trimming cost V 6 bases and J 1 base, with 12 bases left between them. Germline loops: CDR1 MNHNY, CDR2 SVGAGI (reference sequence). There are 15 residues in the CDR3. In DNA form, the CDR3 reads TGTGCCAGCAGGCATAAGACAGAAACTAATGAAAAACTGTTTTTT. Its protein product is CASRHKTETNEKLFF.

The CDR3 DNA follows: TGTGCCAGCAGCACAGGGGGCGGGGGAGCGTACGAGCAGTACTTC. Its translation: CASSTGGGGAYEQYF. The chain couples TRBV5-6 to TRBJ2-7; TRBD1 matches at 9 bases. The CDR3 contains 15 residues. V gave up 4 bases and J gave up 4 bases; unmatched junction bases: 9. Germline V gene sequence: CDR1 SGHDT, CDR2 YYEEEE.

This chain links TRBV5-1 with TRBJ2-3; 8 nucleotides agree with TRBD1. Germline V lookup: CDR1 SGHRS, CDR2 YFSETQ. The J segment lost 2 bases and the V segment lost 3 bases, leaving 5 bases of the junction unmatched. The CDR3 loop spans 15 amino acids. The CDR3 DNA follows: TGCGCCAGCAGCTGGACAGGGTTCAACACAGATACGCAGTATTTT. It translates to CASSWTGFNTDTQYF.

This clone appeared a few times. The CDR3 nucleotides are TGTGCCAGCAGTACCCAACAGGGGGCAGATACGCAGTATTTT. Its translation: CASSTQQGADTQYF. The chain links TRBV2 to TRBJ2-3, with 8 bases identical to TRBD1. The germline V gene has CDR1 SNHLY and CDR2 FYNNEI. Germline trimming cut 5 bases from V and 4 bases from J; bases unmatched to any gene: 5. The CDR3 sequence is 14 residues long.

The CDR3 sequence is CASSIVTSGSSTGELFF. In DNA form, the CDR3 reads TGTGCCAGTAGTATAGTCACTAGCGGGAGTAGCACCGGGGAGCTGTTTTTT. The chain employs TRBV19 and TRBJ2-2, with 11 bases identical to TRBD2. Germline CDR1 is LNHDA and CDR2 is SQIVND (reference sequence). The CDR3 spans 17 residues. The J segment lost 4 bases and the V segment lost 1 base, leaving 5 bases of the junction unmatched.

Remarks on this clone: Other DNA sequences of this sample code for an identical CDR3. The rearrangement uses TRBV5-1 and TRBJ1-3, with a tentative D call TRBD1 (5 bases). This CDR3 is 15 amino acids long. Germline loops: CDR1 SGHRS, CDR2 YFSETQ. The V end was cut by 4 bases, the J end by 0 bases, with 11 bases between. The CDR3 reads CASSLSGGSGNTIYF. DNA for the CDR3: TGCGCCAGCAGCCTGAGCGGGGGCTCTGGAAACACCATATATTTT. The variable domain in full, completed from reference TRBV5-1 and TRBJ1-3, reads KAGVTQTPRYLIKTRGQQVTLSCSPISGHRSVSWYQQTPGQGLQFLFEYFSETQRNKGNFPGRFSGRQFSNSRSEMNVSTLELGDSALYLCASSLSGGSGNTIYFGEGSWLTVV.

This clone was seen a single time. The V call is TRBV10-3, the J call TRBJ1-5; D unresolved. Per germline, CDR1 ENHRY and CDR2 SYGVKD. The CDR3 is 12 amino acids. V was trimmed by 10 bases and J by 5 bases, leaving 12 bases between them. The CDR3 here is CASRDVDQPQHF. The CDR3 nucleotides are TGTGCCAGTCGGGATGTAGATCAGCCCCAGCATTTT.

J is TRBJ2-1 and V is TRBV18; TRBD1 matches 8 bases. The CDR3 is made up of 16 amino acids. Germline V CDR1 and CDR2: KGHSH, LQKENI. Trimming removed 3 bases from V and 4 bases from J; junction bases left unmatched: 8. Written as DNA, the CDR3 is TGTGCCAGCTCACCCCTCGGACAGGGAACTTACAATGAGCAGTTCTTC. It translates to CASSPLGQGTYNEQFF.

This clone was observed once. The CDR3 reads CASSPGTNIQYF. Written as DNA, the CDR3 is TGTGCCAGCAGCCCAGGAACAAACATTCAGTACTTC. V is TRBV13 and J is TRBJ2-4; D gene ambiguous. This CDR3 has 12 residues. Germline V gives CDR1 PRHDT, CDR2 FYEKMQ (reference sequence). V dropped 5 bases and J dropped 6 bases, with 8 bases sitting between them.

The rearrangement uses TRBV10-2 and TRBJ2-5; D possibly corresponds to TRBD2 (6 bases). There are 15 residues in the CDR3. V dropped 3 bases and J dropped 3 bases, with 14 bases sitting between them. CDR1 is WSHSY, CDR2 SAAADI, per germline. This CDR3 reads CASSEGAWEEETQYF. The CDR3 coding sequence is TGCGCCAGCAGTGAAGGTGCCTGGGAGGAAGAGACCCAGTACTTC.